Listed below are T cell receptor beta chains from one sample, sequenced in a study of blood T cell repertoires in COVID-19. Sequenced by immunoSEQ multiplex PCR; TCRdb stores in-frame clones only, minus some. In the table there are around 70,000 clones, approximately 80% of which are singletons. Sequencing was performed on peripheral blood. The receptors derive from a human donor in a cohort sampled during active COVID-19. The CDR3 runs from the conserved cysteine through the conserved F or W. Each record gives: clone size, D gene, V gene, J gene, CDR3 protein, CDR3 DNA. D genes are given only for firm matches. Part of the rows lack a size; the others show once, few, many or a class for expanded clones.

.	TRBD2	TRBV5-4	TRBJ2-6	CASSFGLAGGTGANVLTF	TGTGCCAGCAGCTTTGGACTAGCGGGAGGTACTGGGGCCAACGTCCTGACTTTC
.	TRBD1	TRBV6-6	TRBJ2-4	CASTSGQGAAKNIQYF	TGTGCCAGCACCTCGGGACAGGGGGCCGCCAAAAACATTCAGTACTTC
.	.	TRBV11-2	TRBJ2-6	CASSLGSGAGANVLTF	TGTGCCAGCAGCTTAGGTAGTGGGGCCGGGGCCAACGTCCTGACTTTC
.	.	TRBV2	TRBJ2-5	CASISQGQETQYF	TGTGCCAGCATATCACAGGGTCAAGAGACCCAGTACTTC
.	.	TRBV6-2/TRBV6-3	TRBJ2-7	CASSYRGRSYEQYF	TGTGCCAGCAGTTACAGGGGTCGGTCCTACGAGCAGTACTTC
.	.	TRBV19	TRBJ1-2	CASSPEGYGYTF	TGTGCCAGTAGCCCCGAGGGCTATGGCTACACCTTC
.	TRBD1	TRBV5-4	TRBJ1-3	CASSWDRAGNTIYF	TGTGCCAGCAGCTGGGACAGGGCGGGAAACACCATATATTTT
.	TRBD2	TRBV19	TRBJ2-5	CASSAGEKRETQYF	TGTGCCAGTAGTGCGGGGGAGAAGCGGGAGACCCAGTACTTC
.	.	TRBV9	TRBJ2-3	CASRSSGADTQYF	TGTGCCAGCAGGTCTTCAGGGGCAGATACGCAGTATTTT
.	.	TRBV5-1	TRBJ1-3	CASSLGQRNTIYF	TGCGCCAGCAGCTTGGGACAGCGAAACACCATATATTTT
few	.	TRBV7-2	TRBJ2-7	CASRPTGSSRYEQYF	TGTGCCAGCAGACCTACAGGTTCTTCACGCTACGAGCAGTACTTC
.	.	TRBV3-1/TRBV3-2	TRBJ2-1	CASSQDRIAVNEQFF	TGTGCCAGCAGCCAAGATAGGATAGCGGTCAATGAGCAGTTCTTC
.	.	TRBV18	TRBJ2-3	CASSRSTDTQYF	TGTGCCAGCTCCCGTAGCACAGATACGCAGTATTTT
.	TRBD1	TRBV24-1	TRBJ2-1	CATSEPGQGASQFF	TGTGCCACCAGTGAACCCGGACAGGGGGCGAGCCAGTTCTTC
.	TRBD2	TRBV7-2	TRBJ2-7	CASSRTSGYEQYF	TGTGCCAGCAGCCGGACTAGCGGGTACGAGCAGTACTTC
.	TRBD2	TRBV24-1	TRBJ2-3	CATSGPSGTSTFMDTQYF	TGTGCCACCAGTGGCCCCTCCGGGACTAGCACTTTTATGGATACGCAGTATTTT
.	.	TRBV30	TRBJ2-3	CAWTGQYPSTDTQYF	TGTGCCTGGACAGGGCAGTACCCGAGCACAGATACGCAGTATTTT
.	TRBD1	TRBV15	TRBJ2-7	CATSRDSSYEQYF	TGTGCCACCAGCCGGGACAGCTCCTACGAGCAGTACTTC
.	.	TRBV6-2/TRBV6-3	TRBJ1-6	CASSRTSNSPLHF	TGTGCCAGCAGTCGGACAAGTAATTCACCCCTCCACTTT
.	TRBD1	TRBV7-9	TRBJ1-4	CASSLDGTGTEKLFF	TGTGCCAGCAGCTTAGACGGGACAGGGACTGAAAAACTGTTTTTT
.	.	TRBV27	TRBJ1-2	CASSSPGNYGYTF	TGTGCCAGCAGTTCTCCAGGGAACTATGGCTACACCTTC
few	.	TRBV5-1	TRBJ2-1	CASSLVGADSYNEQFF	TGCGCCAGCAGCTTGGTAGGGGCCGACTCCTACAATGAGCAGTTCTTC
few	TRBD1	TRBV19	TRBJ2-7	CASSIKGATYEQYF	TGTGCCAGTAGTATAAAGGGGGCTACCTACGAGCAGTACTTC
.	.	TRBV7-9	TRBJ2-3	CASSPKQKITDTQYF	TGTGCCAGCAGCCCAAAACAGAAAATCACAGATACGCAGTATTTT
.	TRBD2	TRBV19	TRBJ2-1	CASRSPGLAGSGRQFF	TGTGCCAGTAGGAGTCCGGGACTAGCGGGTTCCGGCCGGCAGTTCTTC
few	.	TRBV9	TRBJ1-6	CASSVGSNSPLHF	TGTGCCAGCAGCGTAGGCAGTAATTCACCCCTCCACTTT
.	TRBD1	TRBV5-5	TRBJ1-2	CASSSGQGFGYTF	TGTGCCAGCAGCTCGGGACAGGGTTTCGGCTACACCTTC
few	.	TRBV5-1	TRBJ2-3	CASRPTGHSTDTQYF	TGCGCCAGCAGGCCAACGGGACATAGCACAGATACGCAGTATTTT
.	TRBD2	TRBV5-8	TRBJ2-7	CASSQNWGRGEQYF	TGTGCCAGCAGCCAAAACTGGGGGAGGGGCGAGCAGTACTTC
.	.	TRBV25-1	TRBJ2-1	CASSESRVVNEQFF	TGTGCCAGCAGTGAATCTCGGGTTGTGAATGAGCAGTTCTTC
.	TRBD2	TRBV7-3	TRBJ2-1	CASSLKDVAGVGYNEQFF	TGTGCCAGCAGCTTAAAGGATGTCGCGGGAGTGGGATACAATGAGCAGTTCTTC
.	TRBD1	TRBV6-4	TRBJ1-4	CASPCSGDRSNEKLFF	TGTGCCAGCCCCTGCTCGGGGGACAGGTCTAATGAAAAACTGTTTTTT
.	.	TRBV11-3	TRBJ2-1	CASSLEGTSRPNEQFF	TGTGCCAGCAGCTTAGAAGGAACTAGCCGACCGAATGAGCAGTTCTTC
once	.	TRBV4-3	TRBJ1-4	CASSQDLAVRGKTNEKLFF	TGCGCCAGCAGCCAAGATCTGGCCGTCCGGGGGAAAACTAATGAAAAACTGTTTTTT
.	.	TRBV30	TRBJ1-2	CAWGRNYGYTF	TGTGCCTGGGGTCGGAACTATGGCTACACCTTC
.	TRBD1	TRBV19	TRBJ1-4	CASGFLSGGGQGNEKLFF	TGTGCCAGTGGTTTCCTTTCGGGCGGGGGACAGGGGAATGAAAAACTGTTTTTT
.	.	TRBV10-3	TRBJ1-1	CAISGQVPVNTEAFF	TGTGCCATCAGTGGACAGGTGCCCGTGAACACTGAAGCTTTCTTT
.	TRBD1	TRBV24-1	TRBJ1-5	CATSDPGQGKNQPQHF	TGTGCCACCAGTGACCCGGGACAGGGGAAGAATCAGCCCCAGCATTTT